These T cell receptor beta chains were read from a single sample in a study of monozygotic twins with inflammatory bowel disease. From the 5' RACE reads, TCRdb lists one entry per CDR3 protein and no DNA. The sample table includes 420,000 or so distinct CDR3 sequences. Sequencing used blood. The receptors were sampled from a human donor with ulcerative colitis or Crohn's disease, or a healthy co-twin of an affected twin (not recorded which). CDR3s include the opening cysteine and the closing phenylalanine or tryptophan.

v_gene: TRBV7-9; j_gene: TRBJ1-1; CDR3aa: CASSLGLPTDTEAFF
v_gene: TRBV5-1; j_gene: TRBJ2-1; CDR3aa: CASRQGLAGAYNEQFF
v_gene: TRBV6-5; j_gene: TRBJ1-6; CDR3aa: CASSYSGTGGSDNSPLHF
v_gene: TRBV12-3/TRBV12-4; j_gene: TRBJ1-1; CDR3aa: CASSFSAPVEAFF
v_gene: TRBV15; j_gene: TRBJ1-3; CDR3aa: CATSRAMGTGPSGNTIYF
v_gene: TRBV19; j_gene: TRBJ2-7; CDR3aa: CASSIVGEGGYEQYF
v_gene: TRBV9; j_gene: TRBJ2-2; CDR3aa: CASIPNEGLGNTGELFF
v_gene: TRBV18; j_gene: TRBJ2-2; CDR3aa: CASSPLPNTGELFF
v_gene: TRBV5-5; j_gene: TRBJ1-5; CDR3aa: CASSLARAQPQHF
v_gene: TRBV14; j_gene: TRBJ2-3; CDR3aa: CASNVLAGRTDTQYF
v_gene: TRBV6-1; j_gene: TRBJ2-1; CDR3aa: CASSAARDRNEQFF
v_gene: TRBV6-2/TRBV6-3; j_gene: TRBJ2-7; CDR3aa: CASSYLDRNEQYF
v_gene: TRBV19; j_gene: TRBJ2-2; CDR3aa: CASSITGGRYTGELFF
v_gene: TRBV14; j_gene: TRBJ2-7; CDR3aa: CASSPLGPVSEQYF
v_gene: TRBV7-9; j_gene: TRBJ1-3; CDR3aa: CASSFGAGNTIYF
v_gene: TRBV9; j_gene: TRBJ2-1; CDR3aa: CASSVDAGIFTYNEQFF
v_gene: TRBV7-9; j_gene: TRBJ1-1; CDR3aa: CASSPEGTEALF
v_gene: TRBV10-2; j_gene: TRBJ2-7; CDR3aa: CASSESTYEQYF
v_gene: TRBV20-1; j_gene: TRBJ2-7; CDR3aa: CSARDLAGGRPLGEQYF
v_gene: TRBV2; j_gene: TRBJ2-2; CDR3aa: CATLLSSGELFF
v_gene: TRBV6-5; j_gene: TRBJ2-3; CDR3aa: CASSSIQGPLHTDTQYF
v_gene: TRBV29-1; j_gene: TRBJ1-1; CDR3aa: CSARQGTNTEAFF